One and the same sample provided the 30 T cell receptor beta chains below, sequenced in a study of graft-versus-host responses after intestinal transplantation. TCRdb's table, derived via immunoSEQ multiplex PCR, lists solely in-frame clones and lacks some. The sample carries approximately 71,000 clones, approximately 88% recorded once. What these receptors recognize is not known. The starting material was unstimulated CD8+ T cells sorted from spleen or lymph node cells, obtained before intestinal transplant. The receptors here all came from a human donor who received an intestinal transplant.

The chain joins TRBV7-2 to TRBJ2-7; D might be TRBD2 (6 bases). Trimming cost V 1 base and J 3 bases, with 10 bases left between them. This CDR3 is 14 amino acids long. Germline V CDR1 and CDR2: SGHTA, FQGNSA. Here the CDR3 DNA reads TGTGCCAGCAGCTTAGGTTACGGGAGCTACGAGCAGTACTTC. Translated, it gives CASSLGYGSYEQYF.

The rearrangement uses TRBV7-9 and TRBJ1-1; possible D gene TRBD1, 5 bases. V lost 4 bases to trimming and J lost 0 bases, with 12 bases between them. The CDR3 runs 15 residues. The germline V gene has CDR1 SEHNR and CDR2 FQNEAQ (reference sequence). DNA of the CDR3: TGTGCCAGCAGCTACCGGACATACATGAACACTGAAGCTTTCTTT. Translation: CASSYRTYMNTEAFF. Filled out from reference TRBV7-9 and TRBJ1-1, the complete variable domain reads DTGVSQNPRHKITKRGQNVTFRCDPISEHNRLYWYRQTLGQGPEFLTYFQNEAQLEKSRLLSDRFSAERPKGSFSTLEIQRTEQGDSAMYLCASSYRTYMNTEAFFGQGTRLTVV.

V is TRBV28 and J is TRBJ1-2; the match to TRBD1 covers 10 bases. The CDR3 has 16 amino acids. Trimming at V came to 4 bases and at J to 5 bases, leaving 10 bases not matched to a gene. In germline, CDR1 is MDHEN, CDR2 SYDVKM. CDR3 nucleotides: TGTGCCAGCAGTTCGTCAGACAGGGGGCCTGTTTATGGCTACACCTTC. Translating gives CASSSSDRGPVYGYTF.

The J gene is TRBJ1-5, the V gene TRBV28; D remains unclear. Between the trimmed V and J ends, which lost 3 bases and 0 bases, there was a span of 12 bases. Germline V gene sequence: CDR1 MDHEN, CDR2 SYDVKM. The CDR3 length is 16 residues. The CDR3 nucleotides read TGTGCCAGCAGTTTCAGTTTCCTTTATAGCAATCAGCCCCAGCATTTT. Its protein is CASSFSFLYSNQPQHF.

The CDR3 region is CASSYSGIHEQYF. The CDR3 DNA is TGTGCCAGCAGTTATAGCGGGATCCACGAGCAGTACTTC. V and J are TRBV27 and TRBJ2-7, with 8 bases that match TRBD2. The V gene end was trimmed by 4 bases and the J gene end by 5 bases; junction bases not matched to a gene: 4. This CDR3 is built from 13 residues. CDR1 is MNHEY and CDR2 is SMNVEV in the germline V gene (reference sequence).

V and J are TRBV18 and TRBJ2-7; TRBD2 aligns across 7 bases. This CDR3 region has 17 residues. The V gene's germline CDR1 is KGHSH and CDR2 LQKENI. V shed 2 bases and J 4 bases; nucleotides not matched to a gene: 14. CDR3 in DNA: TGTGCCAGCTCACCAGGCTACCGGGAGGACTGGGGGTACGAGCAGTACTTC. This sequence encodes CASSPGYREDWGYEQYF.

The chain links TRBV6-1 to TRBJ1-2; the D gene is possibly TRBD1 (6 bases). The CDR3 totals 16 residues. Trimming stripped 1 base from V and 3 bases from J, with 15 bases between. Germline CDR1 is MNHNS and CDR2 is SASEGT. CDR3 sequence reads: CASSEGPAGDYYGYTF. Written as DNA, the CDR3 is TGTGCCAGCAGTGAAGGGCCGGCAGGGGATTACTATGGCTACACCTTC.

The genes are TRBV5-1 and TRBJ1-3; a weak D match, TRBD1 (6 bases). Germline CDR1 reads SGHRS; CDR2 reads YFSETQ. CDR3 length: 13 residues. V lost 4 bases to trimming and J lost 4 bases, with 9 bases between them. The CDR3, as DNA: TGCGCCAGCAGCACCGGACAGGGAAACACCATATATTTT. The encoded protein is CASSTGQGNTIYF.

The chain uses TRBV6-1 and TRBJ2-7; unclear D gene. Germline loops: CDR1 MNHNS, CDR2 SASEGT. The V end lost 6 bases, the J end lost 3 bases, and 12 bases lay between the germline ends. The CDR3 totals 13 residues. The CDR3 bases are TGTGCCAGCAGGCCTCCCCTCTACTACGAGCAGTACTTC. Its translation: CASRPPLYYEQYF.

In its sample, this clone was seen once. J is TRBJ2-5 and V is TRBV28; perhaps TRBD1 as D (5 bases). With 2 bases removed from V and 5 bases from J, the gap between germline ends came to 15 bases. The V gene's germline CDR1 is MDHEN and CDR2 SYDVKM. The CDR3 is made up of 15 amino acids. The CDR3 is CASSLGHRLEETQYF. CDR3 coding DNA: TGTGCCAGCAGTTTAGGACACCGTCTGGAGGAGACCCAGTACTTC.

This clone appeared a single time. The gene calls are TRBV6-5 and TRBJ1-1; no clear D. This CDR3 is built from 14 residues. Trimming left V 5 bases short and J 4 bases short, with 14 bases between. Germline lookup yields CDR1 MNHEY and CDR2 SVGAGI. The CDR3 DNA is TGTGCCAGCAGTATAAAAGGAGGAAGCACTGAAGCTTTCTTT. It is translated as CASSIKGGSTEAFF.

This chain joins TRBV5-4 and TRBJ2-7, with 12 bases that match TRBD2. The CDR3 consists of 15 residues. Germline V gene data show CDR1 as SGHNT and CDR2 as YYREEE (reference sequence). V trimming: 4 bases; J trimming: 7 bases; junction bases outside the gene matches: 9. The chain's CDR3 is CASSRGLAGGDEQYF. Written as DNA, the CDR3 is TGTGCCAGCAGCAGGGGGCTAGCGGGAGGGGATGAGCAGTACTTC.

The V call is TRBV28, the J call TRBJ2-5; 15 bases are shared with TRBD2. Germline trimming cut 2 bases from V and 5 bases from J; bases unmatched to any gene: 6. This CDR3 is built from 17 residues. CDR1 and CDR2 (germline): MDHEN, SYDVKM. The CDR3 region has the DNA TGTGCCAGCAGTTTAGTGGGACTAGCGGGGGGACACGAGACCCAGTACTTC. This encodes CASSLVGLAGGHETQYF.

Note on this clone: One end of the junction varies from germline; a read error may be responsible. Written as DNA, the CDR3 is TGTGCCAGCAGCAGCGCAGGGTACTACGGCTACACCTTC. Amino acids: CASSSAGYYGYTF. The genes are TRBV27 and TRBJ1-2; maybe TRBD1 (5 bases). Germline V gene lookup returns CDR1 MNHEY and CDR2 SMNVEV (reference sequence). The CDR3 is 13 residues long.

The chain is built from TRBV5-1 and TRBJ2-1; D perhaps matches TRBD2 (6 bases). The CDR3 extends over 14 amino acids. Germline CDR1 is SGHRS and CDR2 is YFSETQ. Trimming pared 2 bases from V and 5 bases from J, leaving 11 bases between. CDR3 protein: CASSLGGFDNEQFF. CDR3 sequence (DNA): TGCGCCAGCAGCTTAGGAGGGTTTGACAATGAGCAGTTCTTC.

This chain joins TRBV10-3 and TRBJ2-7; D uncertain. This CDR3 is 14 amino acids long. V shed 0 bases and J shed 3 bases, with 9 bases lying between them. The V gene's germline CDR1 is ENHRY and CDR2 SYGVKD. In DNA form, the CDR3 reads TGTGCCATCAGTGAGTCGGGCCAGAGCTACGAGCAGTACTTC. Residues: CAISESGQSYEQYF.

The J gene is TRBJ2-3, the V gene TRBV6-5, with TRBD2 matching 12 bases. CDR1 MNHEY and CDR2 SVGAGI come from the germline V gene. Losses at the gene ends were 2 bases for V and 4 bases for J; bases not matched to a gene: 1. The CDR3 spans 15 residues. The CDR3 nucleotides are TGTGCCAGCAGTTACGCTAGCGGGGGGGCAGATACGCAGTATTTT. Protein sequence: CASSYASGGADTQYF.

This clone showed up just once. The CDR3 coding sequence is TGTGCCAGCAAGACAGGGGGGAGTAATTCACCCCTCCACTTT. This gives the protein CASKTGGSNSPLHF. The V call is TRBV27, the J call TRBJ1-6, with 9 bases fitting TRBD1. V gave up 7 bases and J gave up 6 bases; unmatched junction bases: 4. This CDR3 is 14 amino acids long. Germline V gives CDR1 MNHEY, CDR2 SMNVEV (reference sequence).

This clone has only one observation. J is TRBJ1-5 and V is TRBV2; 10 bases align to TRBD1. This CDR3 contains 14 residues. Germline V lookup: CDR1 SNHLY, CDR2 FYNNEI. V shed 6 bases and J 5 bases; nucleotides not matched to a gene: 4. In DNA, the CDR3 is TGTGCCAGCAGCCGGACAGGGGGGGATCAGCCCCAGCATTTT. It is translated as CASSRTGGDQPQHF. The full variable domain, rest sourced from reference TRBV2 and TRBJ1-5, is EPEVTQTPSHQVTQMGQEVILRCVPISNHLYFYWYRQILGQKVEFLVSFYNNEISEKSEIFDDQFSVERPDGSNFTLKIRSTKLEDSAMYFCASSRTGGDQPQHFGDGTRLSIL.

V is TRBV5-1 and J is TRBJ2-3; D possibly corresponds to TRBD2 (6 bases). The V end was cut by 1 base, the J end by 2 bases, with 17 bases between. The CDR3 has 17 residues. Germline-derived CDR1 and CDR2 are SGHRS and YFSETQ. CDR3 nucleotide sequence: TGCGCCAGCAGCTTGTTTTTCGGCGGGACCAACACAGATACGCAGTATTTT. It codes for CASSLFFGGTNTDTQYF. The full variable domain, with the rest looked up from reference TRBV5-1 and TRBJ2-3, is KAGVTQTPRYLIKTRGQQVTLSCSPISGHRSVSWYQQTPGQGLQFLFEYFSETQRNKGNFPGRFSGRQFSNSRSEMNVSTLELGDSALYLCASSLFFGGTNTDTQYFGPGTRLTVL.

This CDR3 reads CASSLGDRGRYEQYF. The CDR3 nucleotides read TGTGCCAGCAGTTTAGGGGACAGGGGACGATACGAGCAGTACTTC. The chain joins TRBV28 to TRBJ2-7; the match to TRBD1 covers 10 bases. The germline CDR1 and CDR2 sequences are MDHEN and SYDVKM. The CDR3 is made up of 15 amino acids. J lost 4 bases, V lost 2 bases, and 5 bases had no gene match.

This clone was found once. This chain links TRBV7-8 with TRBJ2-3; D might be TRBD2 (6 bases). Germline loops: CDR1 SGHVS, CDR2 FQNEAQ. Trimming left V 2 bases short and J 0 bases short, with 15 bases between. The CDR3 is 17 residues long. The CDR3 protein is CASSLIIADLSTDTQYF. The CDR3 DNA follows: TGTGCCAGCAGCTTAATAATAGCGGACTTAAGCACAGATACGCAGTATTTT.

This chain links TRBV7-2 with TRBJ2-7; TRBD2 matches at 14 bases. Germline trimming cut 1 base from V and 2 bases from J; bases unmatched to any gene: 7. There are 18 residues in the CDR3. In germline, CDR1 is SGHTA, CDR2 FQGNSA. The CDR3 DNA is TGTGCCAGCAGCTTAGGACTAGCGGGGGGGCGGCCTCCCTACGAGCAGTACTTC. Protein sequence: CASSLGLAGGRPPYEQYF.

This sequence joins TRBV4-1 and TRBJ2-1, with 8 nucleotides matching TRBD2. The CDR3 sequence is 15 residues long. Germline CDR1 MGHRA, CDR2 YSYEKL. V was clipped by 8 bases and J by 4 bases; unmatched bases: 10. The CDR3 nucleotides are TGCGCCAGCGCTATCGGGGGGGCCCTTTACAATGAGCAGTTCTTC. Translation: CASAIGGALYNEQFF.

This chain uses TRBV10-2 with TRBJ2-7, with a possible D match to TRBD2 (6 bases). Germline V gene data show CDR1 as WSHSY and CDR2 as SAAADI. V was clipped by 9 bases and J by 5 bases, with 17 bases between them. This CDR3 comprises 13 residues. In nucleotides, the CDR3 is TGCGCCAGTTCACCGGGACTGGGGGACGAGCAGTACTTC. Its translation is CASSPGLGDEQYF.

This chain connects TRBV9 to TRBJ2-1; the D gene is possibly TRBD1 (6 bases). CDR1 SGDLS and CDR2 YYNGEE come from the germline V gene. Trimming cost V 4 bases and J 5 bases, with 13 bases left between them. The CDR3 runs 14 residues. The CDR3, as DNA: TGTGCCAGCAGCAAAACAGACAGGAACAATGAGCAGTTCTTC. Its protein product is CASSKTDRNNEQFF.

The chain is built from TRBV16 and TRBJ2-7, with a tentative D call TRBD1 (5 bases). The CDR3 is 14 amino acids. Trimming shortened V by 4 bases and J by 6 bases, and 16 bases separated the two germline ends. CDR1 is KGHSY and CDR2 is FQNENV in the germline V gene. CDR3 region: CASSRGHRCCEQYF. CDR3 in DNA: TGTGCCAGCAGCCGGGGCCACAGATGTTGCGAGCAGTACTTC. Variable domain in full (rest from reference TRBV16 and TRBJ2-7): GEEVAQTPKHLVRGEGQKAKLYCAPIKGHSYVFWYQQVLKNEFKFLISFQNENVFDETGMPKERFSAKCLPNSPCSLEIQATKLEDSAVYFCASSRGHRCCEQYFGPGTRLTVT.

This clone showed up just a few times. CDR3 nucleotides: TGTGCCAGCAGTTACTCCGGGACTAGCGGCCACTACGAGCAGTACTTC. This codes for CASSYSGTSGHYEQYF. The gene calls are TRBV6-5 and TRBJ2-7; 11 bases are shared with TRBD2. Germline CDR1 is MNHEY and CDR2 is SVGAGI. This CDR3 is built from 16 residues. V shed 0 bases, J shed 3 bases, and the junction held 4 bases outside the gene matches.

This chain connects TRBV10-3 to TRBJ2-1, with 13 bases matching TRBD2. The CDR3 loop spans 14 amino acids. V lost 4 bases and J lost 7; bases outside the gene matches: 1. Germline-derived CDR1 and CDR2 are ENHRY and SYGVKD. CDR3 residues: CAISGLAGGNEQFF. Here the CDR3 DNA reads TGTGCCATCAGTGGACTAGCGGGAGGTAATGAGCAGTTCTTC.

The V gene is TRBV2, the J gene TRBJ2-1; 10 positions match TRBD2. CDR1 SNHLY and CDR2 FYNNEI come from the germline V gene. The CDR3 has 14 residues. The J segment lost 6 bases and the V segment lost 4 bases, leaving 3 bases of the junction unmatched. CDR3 bases: TGTGCCAGCAGTGCAGCGGGGGGGGGCAATGAGCAGTTCTTC. This translates into CASSAAGGGNEQFF.